What follows are 20 T cell receptor beta chains derived from one specimen sequenced in a study of tumor and adjacent non-tumor tissue in lung cancer. Three rounds of nested PCR, following a modified ARM-PCR protocol, produced the TCRbeta library. TCRdb fed the multiplex PCR reads into MiXCR, producing one record per CDR3 protein. The sample yields 95,000 to 150,000 distinct CDR3 sequences, approximately 71% seen once. RNA was extracted from bulk tissue without any cell sorting. Material: lung tumor tissue. The receptors come from a man aged 25 to 40 with non-small cell lung cancer.

About this clonotype: This may be a read error: a much more frequent sequence differs by one nucleotide. The chain links TRBV6-6 to TRBJ2-1; the D gene is possibly TRBD2 (7 bases). V lost 6 bases and J 8 bases, leaving 17 bases between the germline ends. Germline V gene sequence: CDR1 MNHNY, CDR2 SVGAGI (reference sequence). CDR3 length: 14 amino acids. In nucleotides, the CDR3 is TGTGCCAGCAGGGAAGGTCAGGGGAGGGATGAGCAGTTCTTC. Translating it yields CASREGQGRDEQFF.

Details on this clonotype: At one boundary the junction diverges from the germline segment, which might be a read error. The chain joins TRBV20-1 to TRBJ2-3; 7 bases map to TRBD2. The CDR3 length is 16 residues. Germline lookup yields CDR1 DFQATT and CDR2 SNEGSKA (reference sequence). DNA of the CDR3: TGCAATGCTAGAGGTGATCCGGGAGGACCAACAGATACGCAGTATTTT. As protein: CNARGDPGGPTDTQYF.

This clonotype was found many times. V and J are TRBV12-3 or TRBV12-4 and TRBJ2-7, with 8 positions matching TRBD1. CDR3 length: 16 residues. The V gene end was trimmed by 4 bases and the J gene end by 3 bases; junction bases not matched to a gene: 11. The CDR3 sequence: CASSSSWQGAIYEQYF. The CDR3 nucleotides are TGTGCCAGCAGTTCCAGTTGGCAGGGGGCTATCTACGAGCAGTACTTC.

To note about this clonotype: A clone one base away is much larger, so this may be a read error. The chain carries TRBV6-5 and TRBJ1-3; no clear D. This CDR3 comprises 16 residues. Trimming took 4 bases from V and 0 from J, leaving 13 bases between them. Per germline, CDR1 MNHEY and CDR2 SVGAGI. The CDR3 loop reads CASSCNQMNSGNTIYF. For the CDR3, the DNA is TGTGCCAGCAGTTGCAACCAGATGAACTCTGGAAACACCATATATTTT.

On this clonotype itself: A much larger clone lies a single base off, so this may be a read error. Given the absence of the conserved phenylalanine or tryptophan at the CDR3 end, a read error is likely. The chain is built from TRBV6-1 and TRBJ2-7, with D possibly being TRBD1 or TRBD2 (5 bases each). From germline, CDR1 is MNHNS and CDR2 SASEGT. V was trimmed by 0 bases and J by 0 bases, leaving 15 bases between them. The CDR3 spans 17 residues. CDR3 bases: TGTGCCAGCAGTGAAGCAGGTTCGGGGACCCACTCCTACGAGCAGTACTCC. Protein sequence: CASSEAGSGTHSYEQYS.

This clonotype has a count of ten or more. The V call is TRBV4-1, the J call TRBJ2-7, with a possible D match to TRBD2 (6 bases). Trimming pared 4 bases from V and 4 bases from J, leaving 17 bases between. CDR3 length: 15 residues. Germline CDR1 is MGHRA and CDR2 is YSYEKL. The DNA of the CDR3 is TGCGCCAGCAGCCTCGAAAGCGGGTTGGGGTACGAGCAGTACTTC. Encoded protein: CASSLESGLGYEQYF.

V gene TRBV4-1 combines with J gene TRBJ2-2; 9 nucleotides match TRBD2. This CDR3 has 15 residues. The trim removed 3 bases at V and 13 bases at J, leaving 12 bases unmatched. Per germline, CDR1 MGHRA and CDR2 YSYEKL. The CDR3 coding sequence is TGCGCCAGCAGCCATAGCGGGGGTAACACCAGGGGGCTGTTTTTT. Amino acid sequence: CASSHSGGNTRGLFF.

To note about this clonotype: A read error may produce the germline difference seen at one junction end. The chain recombines TRBV11-1 with TRBJ2-4; D may be TRBD1 or TRBD2 (5 bases each). There are 16 residues in the CDR3. Germline V gene data show CDR1 as SGHAT and CDR2 as FQDESV (reference sequence). CDR3 coding DNA: TGTACCAGCACCCACTCAGGCAGGGCGACTAAAAACATTGAGTACTTC. Residues: CTSTHSGRATKNIEYF.

This sequence joins TRBV19 and TRBJ2-7; 7 nucleotides match TRBD1. Germline CDR1 and CDR2: LNHDA and SQIVND (reference sequence). Germline trimming cut 4 bases from V and 6 bases from J; bases unmatched to any gene: 15. The CDR3 is 16 amino acids. CDR3 protein: CASSSRWRDRACEQYF. The CDR3 bases are TGTGCCAGTAGTAGCCGTTGGAGAGACAGGGCCTGCGAGCAGTACTTC.

With respect to this clonotype: One end of the junction varies from germline; a read error may be responsible. This sequence joins TRBV29-1 and TRBJ2-7; D perhaps matches TRBD2 (5 bases). Germline V lookup: CDR1 SQVTM, CDR2 ANQGSEA. This CDR3 has 12 residues. CDR3 loop: CSVRSTKYGQYF. The CDR3 nucleotides are TGCAGCGTCAGATCGACTAAGTACGGGCAGTACTTC.

Concerning this clonotype: A much larger clone differs from this one at a single base, so this may be a read error. The chain employs TRBV12-3 or TRBV12-4 and TRBJ2-7, with TRBD2 matching over 7 bases. The CDR3 has 13 amino acids. The CDR3 nucleotides read TGTGCCAGCAGCCCGACGGGGGGATACGATCAGTACTTC. This translates into CASSPTGGYDQYF.

This clonotype appeared a few times. A read error may explain this, as a much larger clone is one base away. This chain joins TRBV11-2 and TRBJ2-3; 9 bases line up with TRBD2. The CDR3 runs 15 residues. Germline lookup yields CDR1 SGHAT and CDR2 FQNNGV. The CDR3 sequence: CASRRTSGPPDTQSF. The CDR3 DNA is TGTGCCAGCAGACGAACTAGCGGGCCTCCAGATACGCAGTCTTTT.

With regard to this clonotype: A much larger clone differs from this one at a single base, so this may be a read error. The chain has TRBV6-2 or TRBV6-3 and TRBJ2-1; 8 nucleotides match TRBD2. The CDR3 is 14 amino acids. Germline V lookup: CDR1 MNHEY, CDR2 SVGEGT. V shed 3 bases and J 4 bases; nucleotides not matched to a gene: 2. The CDR3 is CASSYSGDYNEQFF. CDR3 DNA sequence: TGTGCCAGCAGTTATAGCGGGGATTACAATGAGCAGTTCTTC.

This clonotype occurred many times. V is TRBV20-1 and J is TRBJ2-3; 8 bases are shared with TRBD1. Trimming removed 5 bases from V and 6 bases from J; junction bases left unmatched: 16. The CDR3 is made up of 16 amino acids. Germline V gives CDR1 DFQATT, CDR2 SNEGSKA (reference sequence). The CDR3 here is CSAHVLDRALSDTQYF. CDR3 bases: TGCAGTGCTCACGTTTTGGACAGGGCCCTTTCGGATACGCAGTATTTT.

V usage is TRBV20-1 and J usage is TRBJ2-2, with 9 bases lining up with TRBD2. Germline CDR1 reads DFQATT; CDR2 reads SNEGSKA (reference sequence). Trimming cost V 8 bases and J 8 bases; bases outside gene matches: 21. CDR3 length: 17 residues. CDR3 residues: CSTLKLAGLIRKGELFF. The CDR3, as DNA: TGCAGTACCCTTAAACTAGCGGGCCTGATACGGAAAGGGGAGCTGTTTTTT.

As concerns this clonotype: Just one base apart from a much larger clone, this may be a read error. V usage is TRBV6-5 and J usage is TRBJ1-2, with D tentatively TRBD1 (5 bases). Germline CDR1 reads MNHEY; CDR2 reads SVGAGI. The CDR3 extends over 14 amino acids. Between the trimmed V and J ends, which lost 6 bases and 12 bases, there was a span of 23 bases. As DNA, the CDR3 is TGTGCCAGCAGGCTCACAGGACCCTCGGGCGGCCACACCTTC. Its protein product is CASRLTGPSGGHTF.

The chain is built from TRBV10-3 and TRBJ1-1; tentatively, D is TRBD1 (6 bases). The ends were cut back, 6 bases at V and 6 bases at J, with 11 bases in the middle. There are 12 residues in the CDR3. CDR1 ENHRY and CDR2 SYGVKD come from the germline V gene. CDR3 in DNA: TGTGCCATCAGGAGACAGGATGCTGAAGCTTTCTTT. It specifies CAIRRQDAEAFF.

A few counts support this clonotype. This sequence joins TRBV19 and TRBJ1-2; a weak D match, TRBD1 (5 bases). The germline CDR1 and CDR2 sequences are LNHDA and SQIVND (reference sequence). This CDR3 is 15 amino acids long. Between the trimmed V and J ends, which lost 5 bases and 0 bases, there was a span of 13 bases. The CDR3 loop reads CASSLLKQANYGYTF. In DNA, the CDR3 is TGTGCCAGTAGTCTTCTAAAACAGGCTAACTATGGCTACACCTTC.

The rearrangement uses TRBV6-1 and TRBJ2-1; D possibly corresponds to TRBD2 (6 bases). CDR1 is MNHNS, CDR2 SASEGT, per germline. The V end was cut by 8 bases, the J end by 0 bases, with 14 bases between. The CDR3 is 15 residues long. The CDR3 DNA reads TGTGCCAGCGCTCGGACTAACAACTCCTACAATGAGCAGTTCTTC. Its translation: CASARTNNSYNEQFF.

Concerning this clonotype: A much bigger clone sits one base away, suggesting this may be a read error. This chain links TRBV20-1 with TRBJ2-7, with 13 nucleotides matching TRBD2. Germline V gene data show CDR1 as DFQATT and CDR2 as SNEGSKA (reference sequence). V was clipped by 5 bases and J by 5 bases; unmatched bases: 12. This CDR3 comprises 16 residues. The CDR3 is CSARTEGTSGKNEQYF. The CDR3 nucleotides are TGCAGTGCTCGCACCGAAGGGACTAGCGGGAAAAACGAGCAGTACTTC.